This is a list of T cell receptor beta chains from one sample in a study of identical twins. TCRdb re-called the 5' RACE reads with MiXCR, one entry per CDR3 protein. The sample records approximately 1.8 million distinct CDR3 sequences, more than 30% being singletons. Sequenced: cord blood. Receptor source: a newborn girl in good health. The CDR3 runs from the conserved cysteine through the conserved F or W.

J: TRBJ2-6
V: TRBV24-1
CDR3: CATSDPISGANVLTF

J: TRBJ2-3
V: TRBV11-1
CDR3: CASSLTGTGSRTDTQYF

J: TRBJ1-3
V: TRBV4-2
CDR3: CASSQEGSSGNTIYF

J: TRBJ2-5
V: TRBV5-1
CDR3: CASSLVGLAEETQYF

J: TRBJ2-3
V: TRBV11-2
CDR3: CASSTTLTGPDTQYF

J: TRBJ2-1
V: TRBV5-1
CDR3: CATRDFRGNEQFF

J: TRBJ2-7
V: TRBV20-1
CDR3: CSLRRGSYEQYF

J: TRBJ2-7
V: TRBV4-1
CDR3: CASSQDLSFRQLTYEQYF

J: TRBJ2-3
V: TRBV28
CDR3: CASSFDRFLTDTQYF

J: TRBJ1-2
V: TRBV4-1
CDR3: CASSQVFRPRRDYGYTF

J: TRBJ1-6
V: TRBV10-3
CDR3: CAIRRDRANSPLHF

J: TRBJ2-1
V: TRBV10-3
CDR3: CAIRTSGEDNEQFF

J: TRBJ1-2
V: TRBV12-3/TRBV12-4
CDR3: CASSLKEGWNGYTF

J: TRBJ2-5
V: TRBV29-1
CDR3: CSVFTGGETQYF

J: TRBJ1-5
V: TRBV6-1
CDR3: CASPDRVFNQPQHF

J: TRBJ1-1
V: TRBV6-6
CDR3: CASKGQGERDTEAFF

J: TRBJ2-7
V: TRBV27
CDR3: CASGLGTGAEQYF

J: NA
V: TRBV4-2
CDR3: CASSDGTREQYF

J: TRBJ2-1
V: TRBV14
CDR3: CASRPGGPRCNEQFF

J: TRBJ1-2
V: TRBV20-1
CDR3: CSAARHGAGYGYTF

J: TRBJ1-2
V: TRBV27
CDR3: CASSLSLQGPTYGYTF

J: TRBJ1-2
V: TRBV25-1
CDR3: CASSDRSANYGYTF

J: TRBJ1-1
V: TRBV19
CDR3: CASSARGSALGEAFF

J: TRBJ1-1
V: TRBV2
CDR3: CASSEFVTGLMNTEAFF

J: TRBJ2-7
V: TRBV10-3
CDR3: CAISETQRSGTSDQADEQYF

J: TRBJ2-1
V: TRBV29-1
CDR3: CSGRGRADEQFF

J: NA
V: TRBV20-1
CDR3: CSAREAGTSSYNEQYF

J: TRBJ2-1
V: TRBV14
CDR3: CASSLLAPNGNEQFF

J: TRBJ1-2
V: TRBV5-1
CDR3: CASSQMGQGIYGYTF

J: TRBJ2-3
V: TRBV13
CDR3: CASSSRQTSVSTDTQYF

J: TRBJ2-1
V: TRBV6-2/TRBV6-3
CDR3: CASSNRKTPPGGKINEQFF

J: TRBJ1-1
V: TRBV5-1
CDR3: CASSFTGGFTEAFF

J: TRBJ1-5
V: TRBV5-6
CDR3: CASSLAVGSAPQHF

J: TRBJ2-1
V: TRBV20-1
CDR3: CSADSGAYNEQFF

J: TRBJ1-1
V: TRBV27
CDR3: CASRETAYWRVTEAFF

J: TRBJ2-1
V: TRBV29-1
CDR3: CSVQTAGTYNEQFF

J: TRBJ2-7
V: TRBV12-3/TRBV12-4
CDR3: CASSFIGSRVYEQYF

J: TRBJ2-1
V: TRBV7-7
CDR3: CASSLKGGNEQFF

J: TRBJ2-7
V: TRBV12-3/TRBV12-4
CDR3: CASRGLAGAGEQYF

J: TRBJ2-7
V: TRBV20-1
CDR3: CSAMPGLAGYEQYF

J: TRBJ2-7
V: TRBV27
CDR3: CASSLTLGGTYEQYF

J: TRBJ2-7
V: TRBV3-1
CDR3: CASSQPTSYEQYF

J: TRBJ1-4
V: TRBV4-2
CDR3: CASSQDRQGVEKLFF

J: TRBJ2-7
V: TRBV3-1
CDR3: CASSRGQYEQYF

J: TRBJ1-5
V: TRBV10-3
CDR3: CAISDIGGNQHF

J: TRBJ2-1
V: TRBV24-1
CDR3: CATSGLAGVGNEQFF

J: TRBJ1-2
V: TRBV29-1
CDR3: CSVGGGPYGYTF

J: TRBJ1-5
V: TRBV6-2/TRBV6-3
CDR3: CASSYSRFGTELGNQPQHF

J: TRBJ1-2
V: TRBV14
CDR3: CASSQGPKGGYTF

J: TRBJ2-5
V: TRBV28
CDR3: CASSSPPSETQYF

J: TRBJ2-3
V: TRBV2
CDR3: CASSYTGGEDTQYF

J: TRBJ2-7
V: TRBV18
CDR3: CASSTTPLKVIAYEQYF

J: TRBJ2-7
V: TRBV5-1
CDR3: CASSLSSRGGLYEQYF